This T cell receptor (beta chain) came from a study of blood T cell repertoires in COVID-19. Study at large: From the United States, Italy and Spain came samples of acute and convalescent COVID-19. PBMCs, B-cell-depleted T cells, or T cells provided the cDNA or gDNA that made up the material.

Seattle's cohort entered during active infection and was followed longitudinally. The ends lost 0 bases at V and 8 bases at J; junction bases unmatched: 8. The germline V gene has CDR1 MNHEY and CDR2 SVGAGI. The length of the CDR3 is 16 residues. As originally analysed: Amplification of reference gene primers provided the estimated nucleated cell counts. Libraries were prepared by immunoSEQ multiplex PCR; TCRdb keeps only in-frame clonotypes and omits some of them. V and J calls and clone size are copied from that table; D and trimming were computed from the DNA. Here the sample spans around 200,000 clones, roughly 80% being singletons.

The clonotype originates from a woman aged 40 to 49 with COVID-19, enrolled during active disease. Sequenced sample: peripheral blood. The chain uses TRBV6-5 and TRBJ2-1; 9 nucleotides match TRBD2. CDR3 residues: CASSYSGRGGWHEQFF. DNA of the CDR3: TGTGCCAGCAGTTACTCGGGGCGGGGGGGCTGGCATGAGCAGTTCTTC.